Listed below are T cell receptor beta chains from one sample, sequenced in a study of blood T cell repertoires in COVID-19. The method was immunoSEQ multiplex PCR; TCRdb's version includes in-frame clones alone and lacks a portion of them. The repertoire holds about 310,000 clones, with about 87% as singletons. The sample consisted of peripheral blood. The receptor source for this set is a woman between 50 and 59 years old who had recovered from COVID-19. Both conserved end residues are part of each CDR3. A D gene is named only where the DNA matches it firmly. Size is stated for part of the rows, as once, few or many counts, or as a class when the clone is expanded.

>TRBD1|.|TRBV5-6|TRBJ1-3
TGTGCCAGCAGCAAACCGACAGGGGACTTTACTGGAAACACCATATATTTT
CASSKPTGDFTGNTIYF
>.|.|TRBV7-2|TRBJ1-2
TGTGCCAGCAGCGCAGTGGAGGGTGGCTATGGCTACACCTTC
CASSAVEGGYGYTF
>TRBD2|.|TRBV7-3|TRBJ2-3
TGTGCCAGCAGCCCCAGAGGTGGGGAGGGCGTTGCGGATACGCAGTATTTT
CASSPRGGEGVADTQYF
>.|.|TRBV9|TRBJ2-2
TGTGCCAGCAGCGTAGGGGTACTAGGCGATGGGGAGCTGTTTTTT
CASSVGVLGDGELFF
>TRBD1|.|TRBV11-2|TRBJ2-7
TGTGCCAGCAGCGCTTCAACGGGACAGAGCTACGAGCAGTACTTC
CASSASTGQSYEQYF
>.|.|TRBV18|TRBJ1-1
TGTGCCAGCTCACCAGCGGGGAGGAACACTGAAGCTTTCTTT
CASSPAGRNTEAFF
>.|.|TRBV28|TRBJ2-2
TGTGCCTCAGGGTGGGTCAACACCGGGGAGCTGTTTTTT
CASGWVNTGELFF
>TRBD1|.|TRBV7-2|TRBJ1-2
TGTGCCAGCAGCTCTCCGGGACAGGGAAATTATGGCTACACCTTC
CASSSPGQGNYGYTF
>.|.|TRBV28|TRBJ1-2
TGTGCCACCCTCGGGTATGGCTACACCTTC
CATLGYGYTF
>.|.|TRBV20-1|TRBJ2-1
TGCAGTGCCAGTCCCTTGCGGGGGCTCAATGAGCAGTTCTTC
CSASPLRGLNEQFF
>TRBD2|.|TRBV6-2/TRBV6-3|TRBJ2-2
TGTGCCAGCAGTTCAGGGACTAGCGGCCCCTCGAGCACCGGGGAGCTGTTTTTT
CASSSGTSGPSSTGELFF
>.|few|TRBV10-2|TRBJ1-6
TGCGCCAGCAGTGACCCCCGGGGAGGGTATAATTCACCCCTCCACTTT
CASSDPRGGYNSPLHF
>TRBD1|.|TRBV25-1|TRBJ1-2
TGTGCCAGCAGTGGGGCAGGGGGTCGGGGCTACACCTTC
CASSGAGGRGYTF
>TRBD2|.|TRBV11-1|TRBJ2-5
TGTGCCAGCAGCTCAGCGGGAGGGCCTCAGACCCAGTACTTC
CASSSAGGPQTQYF
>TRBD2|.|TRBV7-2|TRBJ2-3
TGTGCCAGCAGCCCAACCCTACGGATTAGCGGGAGCACAGATACGCAGTATTTT
CASSPTLRISGSTDTQYF
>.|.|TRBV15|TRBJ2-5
TGTGCCACCAGCAGAGATCTCGTCCCCACCCAGTACTTC
CATSRDLVPTQYF
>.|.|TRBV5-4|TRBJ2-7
TGTGCCAGCAGCAATGGAGGGGCGAGATCGTCCTACGAGCAGTACTTC
CASSNGGARSSYEQYF
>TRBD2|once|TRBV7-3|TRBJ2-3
TGTGCCAGCAGCTACCAAGCCCAACTAGCGGGAGGCAGCACAGATACGCAGTATTTT
CASSYQAQLAGGSTDTQYF
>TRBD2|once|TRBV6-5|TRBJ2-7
TGTGCCAGCAGTTACTCGGCAGCGGGGAACTACGAGCAGTACTTC
CASSYSAAGNYEQYF
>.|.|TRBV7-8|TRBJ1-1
TGTGCCAGCAGCTACCAGGGTGGAACCACTGAAGCTTTCTTT
CASSYQGGTTEAFF
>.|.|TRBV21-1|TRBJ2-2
TGTGCCAGCAGCATCTCAGGACTAGCGGGCGCTCCCGGGGAGCTGTTTTTT
CASSISGLAGAPGELFF
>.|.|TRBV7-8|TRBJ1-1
TGTGCCAGCAGCTCAGGGAGGGGAGCTTTCTTT
CASSSGRGAFF
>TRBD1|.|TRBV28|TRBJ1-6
TGTGCCAGCAGTTTAGGCTACAGGGGGATGCCCCTCCACTTT
CASSLGYRGMPLHF
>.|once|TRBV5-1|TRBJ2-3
TGCGCCAGCAGCTTAGCGGGCGATACGCAGTATTTT
CASSLAGDTQYF
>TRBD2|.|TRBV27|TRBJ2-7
TGTGCCAGCAGTGAAGGGACTAGCGGGGGAATAACCTACGAGCAGTACTTC
CASSEGTSGGITYEQYF
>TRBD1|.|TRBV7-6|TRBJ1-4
TGTGCCAGCAGCCTGACAGACAGGGCAACTAATGAAAAACTGTTTTTT
CASSLTDRATNEKLFF
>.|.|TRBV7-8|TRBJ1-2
TGTGCCAGCAGCGGGGTAGGGGCTGGCTACACCTTC
CASSGVGAGYTF
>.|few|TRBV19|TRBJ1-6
TGTGCCAGTAGTATCCAATCAGGGGTTCATAATTCACCCCTCCACTTT
CASSIQSGVHNSPLHF
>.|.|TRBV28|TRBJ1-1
TGTGCCAGCAGTCAGGGAATAAACACTGAAGCTTTCTTT
CASSQGINTEAFF
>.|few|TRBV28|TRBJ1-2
TGTGCCAGCAGTATACAGGGCTATGGCTACACCTTC
CASSIQGYGYTF
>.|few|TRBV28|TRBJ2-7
TGTGCCAGCAAGGCGGGGTACGAGCAGTACTTC
CASKAGYEQYF
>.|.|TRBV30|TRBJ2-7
TGTGCCTGGAGTGTAACCCCGGGTATACAGTACTTC
CAWSVTPGIQYF
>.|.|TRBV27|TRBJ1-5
TGTGCCAGCGGGCCTTTGGGTTTTCAGCCCCAGCATTTT
CASGPLGFQPQHF
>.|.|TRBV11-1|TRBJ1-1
TGTGCCAGCAGCTCTAGAGAAGAGGGTAAAACTTTCTTT
CASSSREEGKTFF
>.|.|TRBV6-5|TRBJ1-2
TGTGCCAGCAGTTACCGGGGAGGCTACACCTTC
CASSYRGGYTF
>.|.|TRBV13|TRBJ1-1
TGTGCCAGCAGCTACCTGCCTGCTGGGAGAATCCAGGCTGAAGCTTTCTTT
CASSYLPAGRIQAEAFF
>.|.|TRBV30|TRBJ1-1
TGTGCCTGGAGTGTGTCGGGGGGAGACACTGAAGCTTTCTTT
CAWSVSGGDTEAFF
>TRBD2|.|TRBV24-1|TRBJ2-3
TGTGCCACCAGTGACCCGGTGGCTAGCGGGGGGGCGGTAGATACGCAGTATTTT
CATSDPVASGGAVDTQYF
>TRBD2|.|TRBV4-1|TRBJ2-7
TGCGCCAGCAGCCAAGATTGGAGCGGGAGTTTTTACGAGCAGTACTTC
CASSQDWSGSFYEQYF
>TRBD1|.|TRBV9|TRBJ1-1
TGTGCCAGCAGCTCACAGGGGGAGTACACTGAAGCTTTCTTT
CASSSQGEYTEAFF
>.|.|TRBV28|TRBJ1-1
TGTGCCAGCAGCCTACGCTGGAACACTGAAGCTTTCTTT
CASSLRWNTEAFF
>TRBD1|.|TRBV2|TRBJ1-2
TGTGCCAGCAGTGGGAGACAGGGGTCGTATGGCTACACCTTC
CASSGRQGSYGYTF
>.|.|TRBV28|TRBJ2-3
TGTGCCAGCAGTGGGGCAGCTAGCGAGGGATTCGTGCAGTATTTT
CASSGAASEGFVQYF
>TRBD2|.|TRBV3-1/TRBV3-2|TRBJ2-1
TGTGCCAGCAGCCCCTTAGCGGGGGGGTGGGACAATGAGCAGTTCTTC
CASSPLAGGWDNEQFF
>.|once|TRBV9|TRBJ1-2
TGTGCCAGCAGCGTAGAGGGGCAGGGATGGTATGGCTACACCTTC
CASSVEGQGWYGYTF